Described below is a single T cell receptor beta chain sequence and its context. Its specific antigen is unknown. No qualities accompany the bases; no much larger clone lies one base away. Library creation used the immunoSEQ multiplex PCR assay. For the multiplex PCR, a mixture combining 60 forward primers for TCR Vbeta segments and 13 reverse primers for TCR Jbeta segments was used. The CDR3 region of rearranged TCR beta genes was amplified from genomic DNA with a multiplex PCR assay. The amplified TCR beta libraries were sequenced on the Illumina HiSeq System as 87-base-pair reads. From the authors' description of their analysis: Across the 500 to 850 repertoires, a later analysis counted tens of millions of unique TCR beta chains, approximately 10 million of which were shared by at least two donors. To remove PCR and sequencing errors, raw reads were error-corrected and collapsed into unique sequences using a nearest-neighbor algorithm that merged closely related sequences. CDR3 sequences were aligned to IMGT reference sequences to assign V, D and J gene segments. For a sequence to be retained, a match of at least six nucleotides was required to both a V gene segment and a J gene segment. Rearrangements were called productive when the CDR3 lacked stop codons and stayed in frame with V and J; all others were non-productive. Following IMGT convention, CDR3 was defined as the stretch from the second conserved V-encoded cysteine up to the conserved J-encoded phenylalanine. The earlier analysis of 500 to 600 of the donors excluded sequences that lacked an unambiguous match to a single V gene segment. An earlier analysis of under 750 of the donors called V segments functional above 56.7% productive rearrangements and segregating when the between-donor standard deviation exceeded 5%. To diagnose cytomegalovirus status from the catalog of TCR beta chain sequences, a statistical classification framework was built. A later analysis assigned V and J genes by comparing TCR nucleotide sequences with IMGT/GENE-DB human TR gene sequences. A later analysis assigned CDR3 sequences and most-parsimonious VDJ recombination scenarios with the TCRdist pipeline. In a later analysis, each TCR beta chain was defined by its CDR3 amino acid sequence together with its V-gene family, and reads lacking a unique V-gene family were excluded. To address suspected cross-contamination and a sequencing artifact, a later analysis removed under 600 highly shared, low-generation-probability nucleotide sequences. For each public chain, a later analysis derived a clonal expansion index from normalized ranks of inferred template counts within each repertoire. Generation probabilities in a later analysis came from a VDJ recombination model fitted to out-of-frame rearrangements, and those results were checked against IGoR. A later analysis scored TCR-TCR, TCR-HLA and TCR-CMV co-occurrence with hypergeometric tests, applying a repertoire-size bias correction to TCR pairs. False discovery rates were estimated in a later analysis by permuting HLA or CMV assignments 20 times. In a later analysis, co-occurring TCRs were grouped using DBSCAN, with TCRdist sequence similarity added in when clustering inside HLA-allele-positive subsets. Repertoires with fewer than 30,000 or more than 120,000 public chains, plus five repertoires with anomalous nucleotide sharing, were excluded from co-occurrence clustering. Not all clones reach the TCRdb copy of this immuneACCESS table, which keeps in-frame sequences only. Checked studies attribute under half of the gap to unresolved V genes and leave the rest unexplained. D and trimming were read from the DNA, whereas the V and J calls and clone size are those reported in that table. Recorded for this sample are about 98,000 clones; about 62% of them occurred a single time. About 4.3% of the sample goes to the ten largest clones.

These data originate in a study of cytomegalovirus exposure and HLA in healthy donors (dated by TCRdb to 2015 to 2018). In the study overall: According to an earlier analysis of several hundred of the donors, roughly 180 million T cells yielded approximately 120 million unique TCR beta sequences and around 280 Gb of sequence data. Along with the roughly 670-subject first cohort, a separate validation cohort of over a hundred different subjects was used. Genome-wide SNP genotypes for about 55% of the roughly 670 donors were used in a later genetic analysis, which treated that subset as a discovery cohort. Rather than using new phenotypic data, the later analysis identified candidate immune exposures from TCR beta sequences and from how often those sequences occurred across donors. Alongside the repertoire data, information on donor age, sex, ethnicity and CMV serostatus was compiled. Of the roughly 390 genotyped donors, around 81% fell in the genetic ancestry cluster associated with self-reported Caucasian donors. The study aimed to test whether signatures of past pathogen exposure could be identified by cataloging public T cell receptors. An earlier analysis of about 620 of the donors applied high-throughput TCR beta sequencing to assess whether each TCR beta V gene segment acted as functional or pseudogenic. About 280 gigabases of sequencing data and 70 million to 100 million unique TCR sequences were included in an early release covering roughly 600 HLA-typed donors. To study patterns of TCR occurrence, a later analysis re-analyzed previously published TCR beta repertoires from around 700 donors and added high-resolution HLA genotyping. All discovery cohort repertoires had been generated on a single sequencing platform. Several DR-DQ haplotypes were handled as single units for association and clustering because linkage in the cohort was strong. Among around 400 genotyped donors of the cohort, an average of roughly 230,000 unique TCR beta nucleotide sequences was sequenced per donor, of which about 19% were non-productive. HLA typing included class I and class II loci at four-digit resolution. Typing coverage varied by locus: about 629-630 donors for A, B, C, DRB1 and DQB1; around 560 for DQA1; over 600 for DPA1; more than 450 for DPB1. The T cell repertoires of several hundred subjects were profiled by immunosequencing and related to cytomegalovirus serostatus. The study combined high-throughput TCR immunosequencing, statistical association of individual TCRs with disease status, and machine learning to predict cytomegalovirus infection status. Overall study outcomes, separate from this receptor: Specific HLA alleles were associated with 15,000 to 20,000 TCR beta sequences at a false discovery rate of 0.05 in a later analysis. A further reported finding was that TCR beta sequences accurately predicted the HLA-A and HLA-B alleles for most subjects in the first cohort. Most TCR sequences were seen in very few donors, while some public TCRs were found in many individuals. A later analysis reported that several top co-occurrence clusters appeared linked to parvovirus B19, influenza, CMV and Epstein-Barr virus. Cytomegalovirus status was reported to be diagnosed by the classifier with high specificity and sensitivity in both the original and validation cohorts. Immune exposure information for the cohort was limited to CMV serostatus. Because HLA typing was unavailable for some donors at each locus, only the typed subset was used in association tests. The 87-base-pair reads could not distinguish some IMGT-functional V segments, including TRBV6-2 and TRBV6-3, so those segments were excluded. The cohort was sequenced for TCR beta chains only, and without alpha or paired-chain data the features that could be detected were limited. A cluster of highly shared sequence variants was judged likely to be a technical artifact of the sequencing pipeline. An earlier analysis of approximately 500 of the donors showed that most TCR beta V segments appeared in productive rearrangements either about 87% or about 30% of the time, which broadly matched IMGT annotations. In a later analysis, most CMV-associated TCR beta chains were found to appear HLA-restricted, with HLA associations seemingly driven largely by CMV exposure. The authors suggested that the approach could potentially be extended to other disease states and immunological phenotypes. V-gene and J-gene trimming of TCR beta chains was associated with a missense DCLRE1C variant in a later genetic analysis, and the association was replicated in an independent cohort. In a later analysis, HLA-associated TCR beta chains showed more clonal expansion and lower generation probabilities than non-associated chains that were equally common. A few of the identified cytomegalovirus-associated TCR beta chains were confirmed in vitro to be specific for cytomegalovirus antigens. The study listed 164 TCR beta chains as associated with cytomegalovirus. In a later analysis, the rate of TCR association differed among HLA loci, with DRB1 alleles having the most associated TCRs and HLA-C alleles having the fewest. According to a later genetic analysis, donors in an Asian-associated ancestry cluster had fewer N-insertions in productive TCRs than the approximately 710-donor mean. Strong co-occurrence of HLA alleles, especially DR and DQ, made assigning TCR associations to individual alleles difficult. Presence/absence analyses assumed roughly uniform sequencing depth across donors, an assumption that may not hold. The earlier analysis of a few hundred of the donors excluded roughly 16 rarely observed V segments, including chromosome 9 orphons, because counts were too low. Linkage disequilibrium might explain the correlated functional status among segregating V segments, but an unknown experimental factor could not be ruled out.

V loses 5 bases at its end and J loses 3 bases; junction bases beyond the gene matches: 3. The CDR3, from cysteine to phenylalanine, totals 14 residues. Only the CDR3 part of the read is kept: 42 bases, read in frame from the first base. CDR1 and CDR2 are read off the germline V gene (reference sequence) as LNHDA and SQIVND. In total, approximately 700 healthy bone marrow donors made up the cohort. At the time of sampling, all cohort members were nominally healthy, though unrecorded immune exposures were likely present. Of the 700 or so cohort members, around 280 had positive CMV serostatus and around 350 had negative CMV serostatus, and CMV serostatus was not recorded for the donor. A peripheral blood sample was collected from each donor, and TCR beta sequencing was performed on peripheral blood mononuclear cells. Genomic DNA extraction from the blood cell samples was performed with the Qiagen DNeasy Blood Extraction Kit.

The chain is assembled from TRBV19 and TRBJ2-2, with 7 junctional bases fitting TRBD1. The material sequenced was PBMCs. This TCR derives from a human donor in good health. The nucleotide sequence reads as follows: TGTGCCAGTAGTGGTGACAGGGACACCGGGGAGCTGTTTTTT. Protein translation: CASSGDRDTGELFF. Here the CDR3 is joined to the reference TRBV19 and TRBJ2-2 genes, and the full variable domain is: DGGITQSPKYLFRKEGQNVTLSCEQNLNHDAMYWYRQDPGQGLRLIYYSQIVNDFQKGDIAEGYSVSREKKESFPLTVTSAQKNPTAFYLCASSGDRDTGELFFGEGSRLTVL.